The text below deals with one T cell receptor (beta chain). Trimming cost V 5 bases and J 1 base, with 23 bases left between them. Germline V gene data show CDR1 as MDHEN and CDR2 as SYDVKM. The CDR3 is 19 residues long. The record originates from a study of technical replicates of blood from a handful of donors. The protocol was immunoSEQ multiplex PCR, while the TCRdb copy is restricted to in-frame clones and leaves out a portion. The table records fewer than 85,000 clones, more than 90% of them present only once. The chain is built from TRBV28 and TRBJ2-2; a weak D match, TRBD1 (6 bases). This TCR was sampled from a human donor in good health. The sequenced sample consisted of T cells isolated from PBMCs. This chain's CDR3 is CASSTGYYAALKNTGELFF. CDR3 coding DNA: TGTGCCAGCAGTACAGGGTATTATGCCGCCTTGAAGAACACCGGGGAGCTGTTTTTT.